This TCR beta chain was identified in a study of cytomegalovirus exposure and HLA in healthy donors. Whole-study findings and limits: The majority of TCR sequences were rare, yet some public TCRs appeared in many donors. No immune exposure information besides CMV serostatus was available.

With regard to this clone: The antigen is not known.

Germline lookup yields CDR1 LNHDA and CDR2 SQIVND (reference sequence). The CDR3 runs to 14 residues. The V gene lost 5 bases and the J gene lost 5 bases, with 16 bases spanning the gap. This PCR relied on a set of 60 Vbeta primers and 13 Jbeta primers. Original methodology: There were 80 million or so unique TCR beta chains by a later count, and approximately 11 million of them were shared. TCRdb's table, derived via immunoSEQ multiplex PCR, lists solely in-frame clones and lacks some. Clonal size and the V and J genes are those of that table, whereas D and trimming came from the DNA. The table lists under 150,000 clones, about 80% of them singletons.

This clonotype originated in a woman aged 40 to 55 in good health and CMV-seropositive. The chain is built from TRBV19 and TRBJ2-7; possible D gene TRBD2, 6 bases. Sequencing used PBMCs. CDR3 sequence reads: CASSGREPWDEQYF. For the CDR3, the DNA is TGTGCCAGTAGTGGTCGGGAGCCCTGGGACGAGCAGTACTTC.